These 8 T cell receptor beta chains originate from one sample sequenced in a study of blood T cell repertoires in COVID-19. The data were produced by immunoSEQ multiplex PCR, yet TCRdb's version contains in-frame clones alone and is incomplete. Here the sample spans approximately 200,000 clones, roughly 84% being singletons. Sequenced sample: peripheral blood. The source is a woman aged 60-75 years who had recovered from COVID-19.

The chain uses TRBV7-6 and TRBJ1-4; D is uncertain. V lost 0 bases, J lost 7 bases, and 6 bases lay in between. Germline CDR1 SGHVS, CDR2 FNYEAQ. CDR3 length equals 13 residues. CDR3 in DNA: TGTGCCAGCAGCTTAGCTCGGGGTGAAAAACTGTTTTTT. Its translation is CASSLARGEKLFF.

J is TRBJ2-5 and V is TRBV7-2; TRBD2 agrees at 12 bases. Germline V gives CDR1 SGHTA, CDR2 FQGNSA. CDR3 size: 17 residues. Losses at the gene ends were 3 bases for V and 4 bases for J; bases not matched to a gene: 9. CDR3 sequence (DNA): TGTGCCAGCAGCTTCTCTAGCGGGGGGGCCATCGGAGAGACCCAGTACTTC. It codes for CASSFSSGGAIGETQYF.

The J gene is TRBJ2-5, the V gene TRBV30, with D possibly matching TRBD1 (5 bases). V was shortened by 1 base and J by 1 base, with 7 bases between the two germline ends. The CDR3 is 13 amino acids. Germline loops: CDR1 GTSNPN, CDR2 SVGIG (reference sequence). The CDR3 nucleotides read TGTGCCTGGAGTGCACAGGTCCAAGAGACCCAGTACTTC. Its translation is CAWSAQVQETQYF.

The rearrangement uses TRBV27 and TRBJ2-1; 10 nucleotides match TRBD2. This CDR3 comprises 15 residues. From germline, CDR1 is MNHEY and CDR2 SMNVEV (reference sequence). The J segment lost 6 bases and the V segment lost 9 bases, leaving 11 bases of the junction unmatched. The CDR3 nucleotides read TGTGCCAGTTTTCGGAGCGGGGGGGCCCTCAATGAGCAGTTCTTC. The encoded protein is CASFRSGGALNEQFF.

The V and J genes are TRBV9 and TRBJ2-5; the match to TRBD1 covers 9 bases. This CDR3 is 15 amino acids long. With V trimmed by 3 bases and J by 5 bases, 8 bases remained unmatched. From germline, CDR1 is SGDLS and CDR2 YYNGEE. CDR3 residues: CASSAGQGMRETQYF. The CDR3, as DNA: TGTGCCAGCAGCGCTGGACAGGGGATGCGGGAGACCCAGTACTTC.

J is TRBJ2-1 and V is TRBV9; 9 bases fit TRBD1. Trimming took 3 bases from V and 7 from J; bases not matched to a gene: 11. Per germline, CDR1 SGDLS and CDR2 YYNGEE. This CDR3 spans 16 amino acids. Here the CDR3 reads CASSEPGQGNGNEQFF. In nucleotides, the CDR3 is TGTGCCAGCAGCGAACCGGGACAGGGAAACGGGAATGAGCAGTTCTTC.

The chain couples TRBV9 to TRBJ1-3, with a weak D call TRBD1 (6 bases). Deletions cut 4 bases from V and 0 bases from J, with 11 bases between. The CDR3 is 15 residues long. From germline, CDR1 is SGDLS and CDR2 YYNGEE. CDR3 DNA: TGTGCCAGCAGCATCCAAGGGGGCTCTGGAAACACCATATATTTT. Translation gives CASSIQGGSGNTIYF.

This chain joins TRBV2 and TRBJ1-5; 7 nucleotides match TRBD1. CDR3 size: 14 residues. Germline CDR1 is SNHLY and CDR2 is FYNNEI. V gave up 6 bases and J gave up 0 bases; unmatched junction bases: 2. CDR3 bases: TGTGCCAGCAGCAGGGGGAATAGCAATCAGCCCCAGCATTTT. This encodes CASSRGNSNQPQHF.